This T cell receptor beta chain is drawn from a study of shared clonotypes between healthy human individuals. Study-wide findings and caveats: Naive subsets usually exceeded memory subsets in estimated richness.

In the authors' methods: As immunoSEQ supplied junction-only sequences (without quality scores), filtering differed. Profiling relied on immunoSEQ multiplex PCR, and the TCRdb table lists in-frame clones only, not all of them. V and J calls and clone size are those listed in that table; D and trimming were worked out from the DNA. The profile shows roughly 2 million clones, approximately 94% of them singletons. The study drew all its donors from Caucasian adults living in Nashville, Tennessee. Into CD45RA+ naive and CD45RA-negative memory subsets, the CD4+ cells were split. This clone was recorded once. Its antigen is currently unknown. Trimming took 3 bases from V and 5 from J, leaving 14 bases between them. This CDR3 region has 16 residues. Germline CDR1 SGHAT, CDR2 FQNNGV.

Input material: naive CD4+ T cells sorted from blood. Stated subset: CD45RA+ positively selected. The source is a man in his late teens or twenties in good health. The chain carries TRBV11-2 and TRBJ1-6, with D possibly TRBD1 on 6 matching bases. The CDR3 DNA reads TGTGCCAGCAGCTTGGGCGGACAGCTCGATAATTCACCCCTCCACTTT. This gives the protein CASSLGGQLDNSPLHF. Variable domain in full (rest from reference TRBV11-2 and TRBJ1-6): EAGVAQSPRYKIIEKRQSVAFWCNPISGHATLYWYQQILGQGPKLLIQFQNNGVVDDSQLPKDRFSAERLKGVDSTLKIQPAKLEDSAVYLCASSLGGQLDNSPLHFGNGTRLTVT.